The clone carrying this T cell receptor (beta chain) has a single count. The antigen remains unidentified. The data stem from a study of T cell responses to AZD1222 COVID-19 vaccine. Study details: Samples with a second dose at about 4 or about 12 weeks were pooled together.

Libraries were prepared by immunoSEQ multiplex PCR; TCRdb keeps only in-frame clonotypes and omits some of them. The table records around 150,000 clones, about 90% of them present only once. Study-wide results and caveats: A mostly white British donor set with more females was recruited, and clonal diversity was possibly underestimated.

The sequence was obtained from an adult in good health. The sequencing here drew on peripheral blood, taken on day 0 of AZD1222 vaccination.

The CDR3: CASSLAFSRGSYNEQFF. CDR3 nucleotide sequence: TGCGCCAGCAGCTTGGCCTTCAGCAGGGGTAGCTACAATGAGCAGTTCTTC. The chain combines TRBV5-1 with TRBJ2-1, with D possibly matching TRBD1 (6 bases). CDR1 SGHRS and CDR2 YFSETQ come from the germline V gene. The CDR3 sequence is 17 residues long. V lost 0 bases to trimming and J lost 3 bases, with 16 bases between them.